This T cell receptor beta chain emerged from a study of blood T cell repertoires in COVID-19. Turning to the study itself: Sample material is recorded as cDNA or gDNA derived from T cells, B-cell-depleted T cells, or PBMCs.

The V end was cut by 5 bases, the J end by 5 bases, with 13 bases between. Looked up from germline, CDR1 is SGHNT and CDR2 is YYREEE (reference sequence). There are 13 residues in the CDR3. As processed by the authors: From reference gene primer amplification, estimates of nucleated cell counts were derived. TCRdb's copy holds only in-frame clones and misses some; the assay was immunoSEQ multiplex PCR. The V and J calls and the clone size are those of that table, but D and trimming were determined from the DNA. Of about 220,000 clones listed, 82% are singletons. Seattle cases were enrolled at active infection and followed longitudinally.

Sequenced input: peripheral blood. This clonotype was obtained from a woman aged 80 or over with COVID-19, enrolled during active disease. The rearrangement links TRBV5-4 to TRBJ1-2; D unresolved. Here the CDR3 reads CASSSRGIYGYTF. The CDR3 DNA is TGTGCCAGCAGTTCTCGAGGGATATATGGCTACACCTTC.